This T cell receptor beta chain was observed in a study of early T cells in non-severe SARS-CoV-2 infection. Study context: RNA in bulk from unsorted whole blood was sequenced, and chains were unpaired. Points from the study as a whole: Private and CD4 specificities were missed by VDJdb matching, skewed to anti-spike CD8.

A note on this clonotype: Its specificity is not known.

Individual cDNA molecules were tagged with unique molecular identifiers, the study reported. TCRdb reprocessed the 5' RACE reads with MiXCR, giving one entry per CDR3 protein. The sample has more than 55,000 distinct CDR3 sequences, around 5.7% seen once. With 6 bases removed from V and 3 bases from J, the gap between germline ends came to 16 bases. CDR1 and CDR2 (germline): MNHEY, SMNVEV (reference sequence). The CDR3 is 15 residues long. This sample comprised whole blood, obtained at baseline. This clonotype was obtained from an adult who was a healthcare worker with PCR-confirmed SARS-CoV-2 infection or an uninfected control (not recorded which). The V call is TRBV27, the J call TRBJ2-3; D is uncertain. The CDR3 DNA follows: TGTGCCAGCAGCCTGTTTGGGGAAGGGACAGATACGCAGTATTTT. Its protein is CASSLFGEGTDTQYF.